Listed below are T cell receptor beta chains from one sample, sequenced in a study of identical twins. TCRdb fed the 5' RACE reads into MiXCR, producing one record per CDR3 protein. The repertoire consists of 1.5 million to 2 million distinct CDR3 sequences, with under 35% occurring once and the leading ten covering 0.27%. The sample was cord blood. These TCRs come from a newborn girl in good health. Each CDR3 is given with its conserved first and last residue. A D gene is named only where the DNA matches it firmly. Some rows have no size entry. The others give once, few or many, or a class for an expanded clone.

d_gene: TRBD1
j_gene: TRBJ2-3
abundance: few
v_gene: TRBV20-1
CDR3nt: TGCAGGGGGACAGGGGGCACAGATACGCAGTATTTT
CDR3aa: CRGTGGTDTQYF

d_gene: -
j_gene: TRBJ2-1
abundance: -
v_gene: TRBV20-1
CDR3nt: TGCAGTGCGGACTCACGCTTCTCTTCCTACAATGAGCAGTTCTTC
CDR3aa: CSADSRFSSYNEQFF

d_gene: -
j_gene: TRBJ2-3
abundance: -
v_gene: TRBV12-3/TRBV12-4
CDR3nt: TGTGCCAGCAGTTTAGTAGCGGTATTCACAGATGCGCAGTATTTT
CDR3aa: CASSLVAVFTDAQYF

d_gene: TRBD1
j_gene: TRBJ2-1
abundance: -
v_gene: TRBV5-1
CDR3nt: TGCGCCAGCAGCTTGGTTGGACAGGGGATAGGGAATGAGCAGTTCTTC
CDR3aa: CASSLVGQGIGNEQFF

d_gene: TRBD1
j_gene: TRBJ1-2
abundance: many
v_gene: TRBV10-3
CDR3nt: TGTGCCATCAGTGAGTCGACAGGGATTAACTATGGCTACACCTTC
CDR3aa: CAISESTGINYGYTF

d_gene: -
j_gene: TRBJ2-1
abundance: -
v_gene: TRBV4-1
CDR3nt: TGCGCCAGCAGCCCGTCACTACCCATGGCCTACAATGAGCAGTTCTTC
CDR3aa: CASSPSLPMAYNEQFF

d_gene: TRBD2
j_gene: TRBJ2-5
abundance: -
v_gene: TRBV2
CDR3nt: TGTGCCAGCAGCGGACTAGCGGGGGTCAGAGAGACCCAGTACTTC
CDR3aa: CASSGLAGVRETQYF

d_gene: -
j_gene: TRBJ2-3
abundance: few
v_gene: TRBV18
CDR3nt: TGTGCCAGCTCAGCGCCATATACGCAGTATTTT
CDR3aa: CASSAPYTQYF

d_gene: -
j_gene: TRBJ2-6
abundance: -
v_gene: TRBV20-1
CDR3nt: TGCAGTGCGCTCGACGACAGGTACGGGGCCAACGTCCTGACTTTC
CDR3aa: CSALDDRYGANVLTF

d_gene: TRBD2
j_gene: TRBJ2-1
abundance: few
v_gene: TRBV20-1
CDR3nt: TGCAGTGCTAGAGGGGTCGGACTAGCAAGCTACAATGAGCAGTTCTTC
CDR3aa: CSARGVGLASYNEQFF

d_gene: TRBD1
j_gene: TRBJ2-2
abundance: -
v_gene: TRBV4-1
CDR3nt: TGCGCCAGCAGCCAAGATCCGGGACAGATTAACGGGGAGCTGTTTTTT
CDR3aa: CASSQDPGQINGELFF

d_gene: -
j_gene: TRBJ2-5
abundance: few
v_gene: TRBV10-3
CDR3nt: TGTGCCATCAGTGAAGGGGTCCGGGCAGGGGAGACCCAGTACTTC
CDR3aa: CAISEGVRAGETQYF

d_gene: -
j_gene: TRBJ2-1
abundance: many
v_gene: TRBV15
CDR3nt: TGTGCCACCAGCAGAGATTTTGGCGGGGACAATGAGCAGTTCTTC
CDR3aa: CATSRDFGGDNEQFF

d_gene: -
j_gene: TRBJ1-1
abundance: -
v_gene: TRBV20-1
CDR3nt: TGCAGTGCCTGCCGGGGGAACACTGAAGCTTTCTTT
CDR3aa: CSACRGNTEAFF

d_gene: -
j_gene: TRBJ1-2
abundance: -
v_gene: TRBV3-1
CDR3nt: TGTGCCAGCAGCCGGCTAGGGGGGGCTAACTATGGCTACACCTTC
CDR3aa: CASSRLGGANYGYTF

d_gene: TRBD2
j_gene: TRBJ2-1
abundance: few
v_gene: TRBV9
CDR3nt: TGTGCCAGCAGCGTAGTGGCGGGGGGGGACAATGATCAGTTCTTC
CDR3aa: CASSVVAGGDNDQFF

d_gene: -
j_gene: TRBJ2-5
abundance: -
v_gene: TRBV7-2
CDR3nt: TGTGCCAGCGGCTTAGGCGGGACCCAGTACTTC
CDR3aa: CASGLGGTQYF

d_gene: -
j_gene: TRBJ2-7
abundance: few
v_gene: TRBV20-1
CDR3nt: TGCAGTGCTAACCCTTCTAGCGCCCTTTCCTACGAGCAGTACTTC
CDR3aa: CSANPSSALSYEQYF

d_gene: -
j_gene: TRBJ2-7
abundance: -
v_gene: TRBV21-1
CDR3nt: TGTGCCAGCAGCAAAGTTGCGGGGGGCGAAGCGGGAATGGGGTACGAGCAGTACTTC
CDR3aa: CASSKVAGGEAGMGYEQYF

d_gene: -
j_gene: TRBJ1-6
abundance: -
v_gene: TRBV7-9
CDR3nt: TGTGCCAGCAGCTTAGACGGGGGCGGCTATAATTCACCCCTCCACTTT
CDR3aa: CASSLDGGGYNSPLHF

d_gene: -
j_gene: TRBJ1-1
abundance: -
v_gene: TRBV3-1
CDR3nt: TGTGCCAGCAGGGAAGTGGGGGGCATGAACACTGAAGCTTTCTTT
CDR3aa: CASREVGGMNTEAFF

d_gene: -
j_gene: TRBJ1-2
abundance: -
v_gene: TRBV20-1
CDR3nt: TGCAGTGCTAGTTCTTCGCAGGTCTATGGCTACACCTTC
CDR3aa: CSASSSQVYGYTF

d_gene: TRBD2
j_gene: TRBJ2-1
abundance: few
v_gene: TRBV2
CDR3nt: TGTGCCAGCATGGAGGGGACTAGCGGGGTCGATGAGCAGTTCTTC
CDR3aa: CASMEGTSGVDEQFF

d_gene: TRBD1
j_gene: TRBJ1-4
abundance: few
v_gene: TRBV4-2
CDR3nt: TGTGCCAGCAGCCAATATGGCCCACAGGGGGAAAAACTGTTTTTT
CDR3aa: CASSQYGPQGEKLFF

d_gene: TRBD2
j_gene: TRBJ2-4
abundance: few
v_gene: TRBV28
CDR3nt: TGTGCCAGCAGTTTAAGTGGTGGAGCTAGCGGGCCTACCTACTTC
CDR3aa: CASSLSGGASGPTYF

d_gene: TRBD1
j_gene: TRBJ1-2
abundance: -
v_gene: TRBV12-3/TRBV12-4
CDR3nt: TGTGCCAGCAGTTTGGGCAGGGGGCGTGGATATGGCTACACCTTC
CDR3aa: CASSLGRGRGYGYTF

d_gene: -
j_gene: TRBJ1-2
abundance: -
v_gene: TRBV7-6
CDR3nt: TGTGCCAGCAGCTTCAACAGGGAAAATGGCTACACCTTC
CDR3aa: CASSFNRENGYTF

d_gene: TRBD2
j_gene: TRBJ2-3
abundance: -
v_gene: TRBV20-1
CDR3nt: TGCCGGGGGGGCCCCACAGATACGCAGTATTTT
CDR3aa: CRGGPTDTQYF

d_gene: TRBD2
j_gene: TRBJ2-1
abundance: -
v_gene: TRBV11-1
CDR3nt: TGTGCCAGCAGCATCGTAGCGGGAGATCTGTTCGCCTACAATGAGCAGTTCTTC
CDR3aa: CASSIVAGDLFAYNEQFF

d_gene: -
j_gene: TRBJ1-1
abundance: -
v_gene: TRBV19
CDR3nt: TGTGCCAGTAGCCCCTGGGGTGGGGCGTCTAGCACTGAAGCTTTCTTT
CDR3aa: CASSPWGGASSTEAFF

d_gene: TRBD2
j_gene: TRBJ2-1
abundance: -
v_gene: TRBV20-1
CDR3nt: TGCAGTCCCCTTGTTCGAAGCGGGATCTCCTACAATGAGCAGTTCTTC
CDR3aa: CSPLVRSGISYNEQFF

d_gene: TRBD2
j_gene: TRBJ2-1
abundance: -
v_gene: TRBV18
CDR3nt: TGTGCCAGCTCACCACTAGCGGGGCCGGACAATGAGCAGTTCTTC
CDR3aa: CASSPLAGPDNEQFF

d_gene: -
j_gene: TRBJ2-1
abundance: -
v_gene: TRBV14
CDR3nt: TGTGCCAGCAGCCAGGTTGAGCGGGCGGGTGAGCGGTTCTTC
CDR3aa: CASSQVERAGERFF

d_gene: -
j_gene: TRBJ1-1
abundance: -
v_gene: TRBV11-2
CDR3nt: TGTGCCAGCAGCCCCCTCTATTCACGGGGCAATGGTGGGCATTCGGGAGCTTTCTTT
CDR3aa: CASSPLYSRGNGGHSGAFF

d_gene: -
j_gene: TRBJ2-7
abundance: few
v_gene: TRBV2
CDR3nt: TGTGCCAGCATTATGGACGTTCTCGGGTACGAGCAGTACTTC
CDR3aa: CASIMDVLGYEQYF

d_gene: -
j_gene: TRBJ2-7
abundance: few
v_gene: TRBV25-1
CDR3nt: TGTGCCAGCAGTGAAAGCGGAGTCTCCTACGAGCAGTACTTC
CDR3aa: CASSESGVSYEQYF

d_gene: -
j_gene: TRBJ1-1
abundance: -
v_gene: TRBV3-1
CDR3nt: TGTGCCAGCAGCCAAGGTCGGGTGACTGAAGCTTTCTTT
CDR3aa: CASSQGRVTEAFF

d_gene: -
j_gene: TRBJ1-1
abundance: -
v_gene: TRBV2
CDR3nt: TGTGCCAGCAGTGAAGGAAGACGGAACACTGAAGCTTTCTTT
CDR3aa: CASSEGRRNTEAFF

d_gene: TRBD1
j_gene: TRBJ2-4
abundance: -
v_gene: TRBV20-1
CDR3nt: TGCAGTGCTAGAAGGACAGGGAGGCCAAACATTCAGTACTTC
CDR3aa: CSARRTGRPNIQYF

d_gene: -
j_gene: TRBJ2-7
abundance: -
v_gene: TRBV12-3/TRBV12-4
CDR3nt: TGTGCCAGCAGACCCCCTACGCCAAATGAGCAGTACTTC
CDR3aa: CASRPPTPNEQYF

d_gene: -
j_gene: TRBJ1-2
abundance: few
v_gene: TRBV24-1
CDR3nt: TGTGCCACCAGTAGTGGAGACAGATTCTATGGCTACACCTTC
CDR3aa: CATSSGDRFYGYTF

d_gene: -
j_gene: TRBJ1-2
abundance: many
v_gene: TRBV6-1
CDR3nt: TGTGCCAGCAGGACTGAATCCGGGAATAACTATGGCTACACCTTC
CDR3aa: CASRTESGNNYGYTF

d_gene: -
j_gene: TRBJ1-6
abundance: -
v_gene: TRBV18
CDR3nt: TGTGCCAGCTCACCCCAGGGAACTGATTCACCCCTCCACTTT
CDR3aa: CASSPQGTDSPLHF

d_gene: TRBD2
j_gene: TRBJ2-1
abundance: few
v_gene: TRBV25-1
CDR3nt: TGTGCCAGCAGTGGGGGACTAGCGCTCCCCTACAATGAGCAGTTCTTC
CDR3aa: CASSGGLALPYNEQFF

d_gene: TRBD1
j_gene: TRBJ2-2
abundance: few
v_gene: TRBV19
CDR3nt: TGTGCCAGTAGTATAGCCGGACAGGGGGCGAGCACCGGGGAGCTGTTTTTT
CDR3aa: CASSIAGQGASTGELFF

d_gene: -
j_gene: TRBJ2-1
abundance: many
v_gene: TRBV20-1
CDR3nt: TGCAGTGCTACCAACAATGAGCAGTTCTTC
CDR3aa: CSATNNEQFF

d_gene: -
j_gene: TRBJ2-1
abundance: -
v_gene: TRBV29-1
CDR3nt: TGCAGCGTTGATGTGCAGGGAAACCCCTACAATGAGCAGTTCTTC
CDR3aa: CSVDVQGNPYNEQFF

d_gene: -
j_gene: TRBJ2-7
abundance: few
v_gene: TRBV20-1
CDR3nt: TGCAGTGCTGGGGACACTGACTCCTACGAGCAGTACTTC
CDR3aa: CSAGDTDSYEQYF

d_gene: -
j_gene: TRBJ2-1
abundance: -
v_gene: TRBV9
CDR3nt: TGTGCCAGCAGCGTAGGAGGAGGGTGGGATTCCTACAATGAGCAGTTCTTC
CDR3aa: CASSVGGGWDSYNEQFF

d_gene: TRBD2
j_gene: TRBJ2-1
abundance: -
v_gene: TRBV5-5
CDR3nt: TGTGCCAGCAGCTTAGGACTAGCGGGAGGGTGGATCTACAATGAGCAGTTCTTC
CDR3aa: CASSLGLAGGWIYNEQFF

d_gene: -
j_gene: TRBJ2-5
abundance: few
v_gene: TRBV5-6
CDR3nt: TGTGCCAGCAGCTTGGTTTTGGCTAGCTCGGAGACCCAGTACTTC
CDR3aa: CASSLVLASSETQYF

d_gene: TRBD2
j_gene: TRBJ2-3
abundance: few
v_gene: TRBV20-1
CDR3nt: TGCAGTGCTAGAGGGGGGGGAGTAGATACGCAGTATTTT
CDR3aa: CSARGGGVDTQYF

d_gene: TRBD2
j_gene: TRBJ2-4
abundance: -
v_gene: TRBV3-1
CDR3nt: TGTGCCAGCAGCCCAGTTCCTAGCGGGGGATACATTCAGTACTTC
CDR3aa: CASSPVPSGGYIQYF

d_gene: TRBD1
j_gene: TRBJ1-2
abundance: -
v_gene: TRBV5-1
CDR3nt: TGCGCCAGCAGCTTGGGGACAGGAGGGGGTGACGGCTACACCTTC
CDR3aa: CASSLGTGGGDGYTF

d_gene: -
j_gene: TRBJ1-2
abundance: -
v_gene: TRBV30
CDR3nt: TGTGCCTGGTGTGTACCCGGAACCTATGGCTACACCTTC
CDR3aa: CAWCVPGTYGYTF

d_gene: TRBD1
j_gene: TRBJ2-5
abundance: -
v_gene: TRBV3-1
CDR3nt: TGTGCCAGCAGCCGTCCGGACAGGGGTGGGGAGACCCAGTACTTC
CDR3aa: CASSRPDRGGETQYF

d_gene: -
j_gene: TRBJ2-3
abundance: few
v_gene: TRBV20-1
CDR3nt: TGCAGTGCTAGTTCCGGAGATACGCAGTATTTT
CDR3aa: CSASSGDTQYF

d_gene: -
j_gene: TRBJ1-2
abundance: -
v_gene: TRBV2
CDR3nt: TGTGCCAGCAGCCGATTGACAGTCTCTAACTATGGCTACACCTTC
CDR3aa: CASSRLTVSNYGYTF

d_gene: TRBD2
j_gene: TRBJ2-4
abundance: -
v_gene: TRBV7-8
CDR3nt: TGTGCCAGCAGCCAAACTAGCGTCCTAGCCAAAAACATTCAGTACTTC
CDR3aa: CASSQTSVLAKNIQYF